The source of this TCR beta chain is a study of regulatory T cells in long-lasting Graves disease. Study-wide background: It was over 5 years of antithyroid drugs, with positive TSH receptor antibodies, that meant persistent Graves' disease. General study findings and limits: A limited number of samples was an acknowledged limitation. TRBV28, TRBJ1-2 and TRBJ2-5 were favored in persistent disease.

The CDR3 is made up of 14 amino acids. Trimming took off 2 bases at V and 7 bases at J, with 15 bases between the two ends. Germline values: CDR1 SGHAT, CDR2 FQNNGV. Time point meaning: persistent/refractory GD, antithyroid drugs over 5 years with positive TRAb. The authors made the TCR library using RNA they extracted from PBMCs. The table lists this clonotype with many counts. Its antigen is not identified. Building of the TCR beta libraries involved iRepertoire HTBI primers and Arm-PCR of CDR3 regions. Original methodology: Identification of gene segments yielded more than 60 TRBV and about 14 TRBJ across samples. TCRdb used MiXCR to reprocess the multiplex PCR reads, holding one entry per CDR3 protein. The V and J calls follow TCRdb's processing rather than the paper's. Seen here are 500,000 to 800,000 distinct CDR3 sequences, about 32% observed once, and the top ten hold under 55%.

The rearrangement links TRBV11-2 to TRBJ2-7; D might be TRBD1 (5 bases). This receptor was identified in a female donor with Graves disease. The sample here was peripheral blood mononuclear cells (PBMCs), taken when the disease was refractory, from a patient treated with antithyroid drugs. The CDR3 region is CASSLLLGPEEQYF. CDR3 bases: TGTGCCAGCAGCTTACTTTTGGGGCCCGAGGAGCAGTACTTC.